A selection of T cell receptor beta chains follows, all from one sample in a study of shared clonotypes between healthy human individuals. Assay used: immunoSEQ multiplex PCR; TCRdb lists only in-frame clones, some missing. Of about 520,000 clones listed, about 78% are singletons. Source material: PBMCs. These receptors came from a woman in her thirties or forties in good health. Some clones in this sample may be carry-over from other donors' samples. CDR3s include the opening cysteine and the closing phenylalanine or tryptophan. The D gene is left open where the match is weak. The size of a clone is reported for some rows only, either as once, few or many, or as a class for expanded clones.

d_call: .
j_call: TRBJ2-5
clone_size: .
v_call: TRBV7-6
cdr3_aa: CASSLASAPETQYF
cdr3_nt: TGTGCCAGCAGCTTAGCGTCAGCTCCGGAGACCCAGTACTTC

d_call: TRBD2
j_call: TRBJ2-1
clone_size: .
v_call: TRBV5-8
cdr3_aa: CASSLAWLAGYNEQFF
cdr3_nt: TGTGCCAGCAGCTTGGCCTGGCTAGCGGGTTACAATGAGCAGTTCTTC

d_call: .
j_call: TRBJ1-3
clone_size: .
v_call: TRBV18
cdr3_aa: CASSPTGRDSGNTIYF
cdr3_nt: TGTGCCAGCTCACCTACTGGCCGAGACTCTGGAAACACCATATATTTT

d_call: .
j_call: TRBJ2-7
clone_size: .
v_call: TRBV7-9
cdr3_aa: CASSPGASYEQYF
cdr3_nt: TGTGCCAGCAGCCCGGGGGCTTCCTACGAGCAGTACTTC

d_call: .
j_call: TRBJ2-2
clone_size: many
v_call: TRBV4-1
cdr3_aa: CASSQGGGGGELFF
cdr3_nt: TGCGCCAGCAGCCAAGGCGGTGGTGGCGGGGAGCTGTTTTTT

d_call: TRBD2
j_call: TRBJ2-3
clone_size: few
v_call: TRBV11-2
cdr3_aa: CASSLLRGGADTQYF
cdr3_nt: TGTGCCAGCAGCTTATTGCGGGGGGGTGCAGATACGCAGTATTTT

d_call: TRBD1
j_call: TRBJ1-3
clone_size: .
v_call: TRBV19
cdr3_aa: CASSPWGTENTIYF
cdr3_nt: TGTGCCAGTAGTCCGTGGGGGACAGAAAACACCATATATTTT

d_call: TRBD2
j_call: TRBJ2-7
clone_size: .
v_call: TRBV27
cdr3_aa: CASSTLGLAGGGYYEQYF
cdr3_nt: TGTGCCAGCAGCACCCTCGGACTAGCGGGAGGGGGTTACTACGAGCAGTACTTC

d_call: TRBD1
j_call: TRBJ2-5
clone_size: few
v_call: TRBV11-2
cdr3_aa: CASRPDRVQETQYF
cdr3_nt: TGTGCCAGCAGACCTGACAGGGTCCAAGAGACCCAGTACTTC

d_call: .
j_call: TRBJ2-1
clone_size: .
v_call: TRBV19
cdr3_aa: CASSIQPGDTEQFF
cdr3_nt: TGTGCCAGTAGTATTCAACCGGGGGATACTGAGCAGTTCTTC

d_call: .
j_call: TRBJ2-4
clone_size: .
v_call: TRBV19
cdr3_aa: CASSARETGPTQLAKNIQYF
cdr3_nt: TGTGCCAGTAGTGCCCGGGAGACAGGTCCTACTCAGCTAGCCAAAAACATTCAGTACTTC

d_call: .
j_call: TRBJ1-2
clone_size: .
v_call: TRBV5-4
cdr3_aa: CASRLDSYGYTF
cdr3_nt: TGTGCCAGCAGACTGGACAGCTATGGCTACACCTTC

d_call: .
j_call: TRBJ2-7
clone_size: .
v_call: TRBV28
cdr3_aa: CASSSPRRRFF
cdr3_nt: TGTGCCAGCAGCTCCCCGCGCCGTAGGTTCTTC